This TCR beta chain was documented in a study of CD8 T cells in ankylosing spondylitis. Study results and limitations: Within matched ankylosing spondylitis synovial fluid, disease-linked clones were reportedly significantly enriched.

The length of the CDR3 is 14 residues. Per the germline V gene, CDR1 is SEHNR and CDR2 is FQNEAQ (reference sequence). Trimming left V 1 base short and J 7 bases short, with 14 bases between. In TCRdb, the 5' RACE reads were re-called with MiXCR into one record per CDR3 protein. The sample yields 350,000 or so distinct CDR3 sequences, over 12% seen once. As to this clonotype: Its matching antigen is unknown.

Sequencing was carried out using blood, either unsorted or a sorted T cell fraction (not recorded which). This receptor was identified in a male donor with ankylosing spondylitis or in good health (not recorded which). V usage is TRBV7-9 and J usage is TRBJ2-7, with D unclear. The CDR3 loop is CASSLGGLLGEQYF. Here the CDR3 DNA reads TGTGCCAGCAGCTTAGGGGGTCTCCTTGGGGAGCAGTACTTC.